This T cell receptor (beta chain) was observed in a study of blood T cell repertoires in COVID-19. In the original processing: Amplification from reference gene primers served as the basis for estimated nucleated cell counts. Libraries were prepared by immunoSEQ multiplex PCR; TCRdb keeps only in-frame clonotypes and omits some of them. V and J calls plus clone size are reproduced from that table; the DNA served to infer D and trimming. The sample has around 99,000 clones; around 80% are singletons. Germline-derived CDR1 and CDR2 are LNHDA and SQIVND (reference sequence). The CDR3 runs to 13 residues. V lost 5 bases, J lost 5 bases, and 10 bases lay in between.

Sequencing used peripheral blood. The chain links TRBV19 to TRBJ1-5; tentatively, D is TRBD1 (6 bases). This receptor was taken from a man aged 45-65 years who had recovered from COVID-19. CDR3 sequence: CASSVDRYQPQHF. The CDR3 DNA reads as TGTGCCAGTAGTGTCGACAGGTATCAGCCCCAGCATTTT.